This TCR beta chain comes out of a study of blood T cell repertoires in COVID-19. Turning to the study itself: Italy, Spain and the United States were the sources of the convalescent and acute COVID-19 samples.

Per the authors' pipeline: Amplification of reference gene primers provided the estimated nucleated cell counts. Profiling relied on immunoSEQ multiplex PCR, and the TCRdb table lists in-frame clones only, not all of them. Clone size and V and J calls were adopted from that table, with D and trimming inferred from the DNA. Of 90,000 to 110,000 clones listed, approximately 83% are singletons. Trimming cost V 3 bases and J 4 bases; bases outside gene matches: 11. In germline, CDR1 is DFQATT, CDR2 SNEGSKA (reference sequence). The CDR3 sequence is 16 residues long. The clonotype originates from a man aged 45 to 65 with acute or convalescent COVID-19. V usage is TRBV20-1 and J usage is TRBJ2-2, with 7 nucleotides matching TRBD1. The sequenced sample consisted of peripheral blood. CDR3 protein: CSASLGGRGSTGELFF. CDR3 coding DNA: TGCAGTGCTAGTCTCGGCGGCAGGGGGAGCACCGGGGAGCTGTTTTTT.